One and the same sample provided the 11 T cell receptor beta chains below, sequenced in a study of cytomegalovirus exposure and HLA in healthy donors. Assay used: immunoSEQ multiplex PCR; TCRdb lists only in-frame clones, some missing. The sample includes approximately 230,000 clones, over 75% of them seen just once. Sequences were obtained from PBMCs. The receptors come from a man aged 18-30 years in good health and CMV-seropositive.

The V call is TRBV18, the J call TRBJ2-1, with D tentatively TRBD2 (6 bases). V shed 3 bases and J shed 3 bases, with 12 bases lying between them. This CDR3 is 15 amino acids long. Looked up from germline, CDR1 is KGHSH and CDR2 is LQKENI. CDR3 protein: CASSPPGSFYNEQFF. As DNA, the CDR3 is TGTGCCAGCTCACCGCCCGGGAGCTTCTACAATGAGCAGTTCTTC.

This clone has only one observation. CDR3 protein: CASSTNRDRGTGELFF. The CDR3 nucleotides read TGTGCCAGCAGTACAAACCGGGACAGGGGTACCGGGGAGCTGTTTTTT. The V call is TRBV27, the J call TRBJ2-2; TRBD1 aligns across 10 bases. This CDR3 region has 16 residues. Germline assignment: CDR1 MNHEY and CDR2 SMNVEV (reference sequence). V shed 5 bases, J shed 5 bases, and the junction held 8 bases outside the gene matches.

The chain couples TRBV30 to TRBJ1-3, with D hard to call. The CDR3 runs 12 residues. Germline CDR1 reads GTSNPN; CDR2 reads SVGIG (reference sequence). Trimming pared 3 bases from V and 4 bases from J, leaving 7 bases between. The CDR3 nucleotides are TGTGCCTGGAGCGGAGCCGGAAACACCATATATTTT. Its translation: CAWSGAGNTIYF.

The V gene is TRBV7-3, the J gene TRBJ2-3; D call uncertain. The CDR3 has 15 residues. CDR1 SGHTA and CDR2 FQGTGA come from the germline V gene. V was clipped by 1 base and J by 2 bases, with 10 bases between them. DNA for the CDR3: TGTGCCAGCAGCTTAATGCACGGATACACAGATACGCAGTATTTT. As protein: CASSLMHGYTDTQYF.

The chain combines TRBV5-1 with TRBJ1-2; 9 nucleotides agree with TRBD1. CDR1 is SGHRS, CDR2 YFSETQ, per germline. The CDR3 runs to 14 residues. V shed 3 bases and J 7 bases; nucleotides not matched to a gene: 7. The CDR3, as DNA: TGCGCCAGCAGCTCGTCAACAGGGGGCTCTGGCTACACCTTC. It specifies CASSSSTGGSGYTF.

CDR3: CSFGEPNQPQHF. DNA of the CDR3: TGCAGTTTTGGGGAGCCCAATCAGCCCCAGCATTTT. The chain couples TRBV29-1 to TRBJ1-5, with no clear D. Germline V CDR1 and CDR2: SQVTM, ANQGSEA. There are 12 residues in the CDR3.

The gene calls are TRBV11-2 and TRBJ2-7, with D possibly being TRBD2 (5 bases). CDR3 size: 14 residues. The V and J ends lost 0 bases and 4 bases respectively, with 10 bases between them. Germline V CDR1 and CDR2: SGHAT, FQNNGV. The CDR3 DNA sequence: TGTGCCAGCAGCTTAGATCGGGGATCTTACGAGCAGTACTTC. This translates into CASSLDRGSYEQYF.

This clone appeared once. This rearrangement joins TRBV6-5 to TRBJ2-7; 9 bases are a match to TRBD1. V lost 2 bases to trimming and J lost 6 bases; unmatched junction nucleotides: 5. This CDR3 has 14 amino acids. Germline V CDR1 and CDR2: MNHEY, SVGAGI. The DNA of the CDR3 is TGTGCCAGCAGTTACGGGACAGGGCTGCGCGAGCAGTACTTC. Residues: CASSYGTGLREQYF.

V usage is TRBV27 and J usage is TRBJ2-1; tentative D call: TRBD2 (5 bases). CDR3 length: 15 residues. Germline V CDR1 and CDR2: MNHEY, SMNVEV (reference sequence). V was clipped by 8 bases and J by 3 bases, with 17 bases between them. The CDR3 sequence: CASGILAGYYNEQFF. In DNA, the CDR3 is TGTGCCAGCGGTATTCTGGCGGGTTACTACAATGAGCAGTTCTTC.

The CDR3 bases are TGTGCCAGCAGCTTAGTAGGCTACTCCTACGAGCAGTACTTC. Translating it yields CASSLVGYSYEQYF. This rearrangement joins TRBV7-2 to TRBJ2-7; the D is unclear. The CDR3 contains 14 residues. V lost 1 base and J lost 0, with 7 bases in between. Germline V gene lookup returns CDR1 SGHTA and CDR2 FQGNSA. The variable domain in full, completed from reference TRBV7-2 and TRBJ2-7, reads GAGVSQSPSNKVTEKGKDVELRCDPISGHTALYWYRQSLGQGLEFLIYFQGNSAPDKSGLPSDRFSAERTGGSVSTLTIQRTQQEDSAVYLCASSLVGYSYEQYFGPGTRLTVT.

This chain links TRBV28 with TRBJ2-7; TRBD2 is a possible D gene (5 bases). Germline V gene data show CDR1 as MDHEN and CDR2 as SYDVKM. Trimming cost V 6 bases and J 3 bases, with 12 bases left between them. This CDR3 contains 13 residues. CDR3 sequence (DNA): TGTGCCAGCAGGGTACCGGGGAACTACGAGCAGTACTTC. It specifies CASRVPGNYEQYF.